A selection of T cell receptor beta chains follows, all from one sample in a study of shared clonotypes between healthy human individuals. Profiled with immunoSEQ multiplex PCR; TCRdb holds only in-frame clones, not every one. Here the sample spans about 710,000 clones, 55% to 80% being singletons. The sample comprised memory CD4+ T cells sorted from blood. All receptors derive from a woman aged 25-40 years in good health. The CDR3 runs from the conserved cysteine through the conserved F or W. Fields, in order: D gene, clone size, V gene, J gene, CDR3 DNA, CDR3 protein. A D gene is named only where the DNA matches it firmly. A row's size may be missing; if present it is once, few, many or a size class.

>TRBD1|NA|TRBV5-1|TRBJ2-7
TGCGCCAGCAGCGGCGGACAGGATTACGAGCAGTACTTC
CASSGGQDYEQYF
>TRBD2|NA|TRBV7-3|TRBJ2-1
TGTGCCAGCAGCCGACGTAGCGGGGTCTACAATGAGCAGTTCTTC
CASSRRSGVYNEQFF
>NA|NA|TRBV15|TRBJ2-3
TGTGCCACCAGCAGGCCCTGGTGGGGGGCGCCCACAGATACGCAGTATTTT
CATSRPWWGAPTDTQYF
>NA|NA|TRBV23-1|TRBJ1-6
TGCGCCAGCAGTCAATGTGTACCCCTCCACTTT
CASSQCVPLHF
>NA|NA|TRBV28|TRBJ1-1
TGTGCCATAGGACAGTTGATAGACACTGAAGCTTTCTTT
CAIGQLIDTEAFF
>TRBD2|NA|TRBV6-4|TRBJ2-1
TGTGCCAGCAGCCAGGAGGCGGGAGTACCCTACAATGAGCAGTTCTTC
CASSQEAGVPYNEQFF
>NA|NA|TRBV5-1|TRBJ2-7
TGCGCCAGCAGCTTGAAGGTAACGGATAACTTCTCCTACGAGCAGTACTTC
CASSLKVTDNFSYEQYF
>NA|NA|TRBV7-8|TRBJ2-2
TGTGCCAGCACTAAAGGGGGGATCCGTACCGGGGAGCTGTTTTTT
CASTKGGIRTGELFF
>NA|few|TRBV6-5|TRBJ2-3
TGTGCCAGCAGTTCGGGTATCGTGATAGCCACAGATACGCAGTATTTT
CASSSGIVIATDTQYF
>TRBD1|NA|TRBV5-5|TRBJ2-7
TGTGCCAGCAGCGACCAGGGACAGGGGGCTTACGAGCAGTACTTC
CASSDQGQGAYEQYF
>NA|NA|TRBV7-9|TRBJ2-7
TGTGCCAGCAGCTTTGAGAGCTCCTACGAGCAGTACTTC
CASSFESSYEQYF
>TRBD2|NA|TRBV27|TRBJ2-5
TGTGCCAGCAGTTCGCCTAGCGGGAGGGCTAGGGAGACCCAGTACTTC
CASSSPSGRARETQYF
>NA|NA|TRBV30|TRBJ2-7
TGTGCCTGGACAATAAAAGGGACAAGGGAGCAGTACTTC
CAWTIKGTREQYF
>NA|few|TRBV23-1|TRBJ1-3
TGCGCCAGCAGTCAATCTTCAGTCTCTGGAAACACCATATATTTT
CASSQSSVSGNTIYF
>TRBD2|NA|TRBV29-1|TRBJ2-3
TGCAGCGTTGAACTAGCGGCAGATACGCAGTATTTT
CSVELAADTQYF
>TRBD2|NA|TRBV18|TRBJ2-2
TGTGCCAGCTCAAATTCGCCTAGCGGACTCACCGGGGAGCTGTTTTTT
CASSNSPSGLTGELFF
>TRBD1|NA|TRBV5-1|TRBJ2-5
TGCGCCAGCAGCCGAATGGGACAGATGGGGGAGACCCAGTACTTC
CASSRMGQMGETQYF
>TRBD1|few|TRBV28|TRBJ2-3
TGTGCCACCCGGGACAGGAGCCAAGCAGATACGCAGTATTTT
CATRDRSQADTQYF
>TRBD2|once|TRBV29-1|TRBJ2-3
TGCAGCGTTGAAGCACTAGCGGGATACCGCACAGATACGCAGTATTTT
CSVEALAGYRTDTQYF
>TRBD2|many|TRBV5-1|TRBJ2-2
TGCGCCAGCAGCTTGAGGTTTGCGGGAGCCGACACCGGGGAGCTGTTTTTT
CASSLRFAGADTGELFF
>TRBD1|NA|TRBV28|TRBJ2-1
TGTGCCAGCAGTCCCGGGACAGGGACCTACAATGAGCAGTTCTTC
CASSPGTGTYNEQFF
>NA|NA|TRBV5-3|TRBJ2-3
TGTGCCAGCAGCTTGGCCATAAGGGAGGCAGATACGCAGTATTTT
CASSLAIREADTQYF